Shown below are 22 T cell receptor beta chains from a single sample sequenced in a study of CD8+CD57+ T cells in acquired aplastic anemia. According to the study, genomic DNA was the template for TCR beta VDJ and CDR3 profiling. Using its own MiXCR run on the reads, TCRdb lists one record per CDR3 protein. The sample has just over 450,000 distinct CDR3 sequences, over 25% seen once. Selection for sequencing was limited to patients who had shown CD8+CD57+ cell expansion by flow cytometry. The sample was sorted CD4+, CD8+, or CD8+CD57+ T cells (not recorded which) from PBMCs. Receptors originate from a human donor with aplastic anemia.

This chain connects TRBV3-1 to TRBJ2-3, with D perhaps TRBD2 (6 bases). CDR1 LGHDT and CDR2 YNNKEL come from the germline V gene (reference sequence). Trimming took off 0 bases at V and 5 bases at J, with 9 bases between the two ends. The CDR3 is 14 residues long. CDR3 nucleotide sequence: TGTGCCAGCAGCCAAGATGGTAGCGGAGATACGCAGTATTTT. The encoded protein is CASSQDGSGDTQYF.

The CDR3 region has the DNA TGTGCCAGCAGTTTAGCGTTGCGGGGGGCCACAGATACGCAGTATTTT. It yields the protein CASSLALRGATDTQYF. The gene calls are TRBV12-3 or TRBV12-4 and TRBJ2-3, with 8 bases aligning to TRBD2. J was trimmed by 2 bases and V by 0 bases; bases with no gene match: 4. The CDR3 sequence is 16 residues long.

This clonotype was picked up a small number of times. The chain recombines TRBV7-8 with TRBJ2-1, with 7 bases fitting TRBD1. V was clipped by 5 bases and J by 3 bases; unmatched bases: 7. This CDR3 is 15 amino acids long. Per germline, CDR1 SGHVS and CDR2 FQNEAQ. The CDR3 loop reads CASSRGTVNYNEQFF. CDR3 DNA: TGTGCCAGCAGCCGTGGGACAGTAAACTACAATGAGCAGTTCTTC.

This clonotype was counted at least ten times. The chain carries TRBV7-8 and TRBJ2-7; the D gene is possibly TRBD1 (5 bases). This CDR3 contains 14 residues. Trimming stripped 1 base from V and 2 bases from J, with 9 bases between. Germline V CDR1 and CDR2: SGHVS, FQNEAQ. CDR3 DNA sequence: TGTGCCAGCAGCTTAGACAGGTTCGCCTACGAGCAGTACTTC. Translation gives CASSLDRFAYEQYF.

The chain uses TRBV29-1 and TRBJ2-2; D might be TRBD1 (6 bases). The CDR3 is 14 residues long. Per the germline V gene, CDR1 is SQVTM and CDR2 is ANQGSEA. With 4 bases removed from V and 4 bases from J, the gap between germline ends came to 13 bases. This CDR3 reads CSVARMGATGELFF. The CDR3 nucleotides read TGCAGCGTTGCTAGAATGGGGGCCACCGGGGAGCTGTTTTTT.

The rearrangement uses TRBV19 and TRBJ2-5; D is undetermined. There are 11 residues in the CDR3. Germline loops: CDR1 LNHDA, CDR2 SQIVND (reference sequence). The germline V and J ends were trimmed by 7 bases and 4 bases, with 7 bases remaining between them. The CDR3 loop reads CASKEGETQYF. The CDR3 DNA reads TGTGCCAGTAAAGAAGGAGAGACCCAGTACTTC.

This clonotype was detected many times. A junction boundary mismatches the germline segment, possibly from a read error. The V call is TRBV5-1, the J call TRBJ2-7, with 9 bases fitting TRBD1. This CDR3 is built from 13 residues. The germline V gene has CDR1 SGHRS and CDR2 YFSETQ. DNA for the CDR3: TGTGCCAGTAGTACAAGGACAGGGGACGAGCAGTACTTC. Amino acid sequence: CASSTRTGDEQYF.

J is TRBJ2-7 and V is TRBV7-2; tentative D call: TRBD2 (6 bases). Trimming removed 5 bases from V and 3 bases from J, with 17 bases in between. CDR3 length equals 15 residues. Germline-derived CDR1 and CDR2 are SGHTA and FQGNSA. Here the CDR3 reads CASSNRGGNIYEQYF. DNA for the CDR3: TGTGCCAGCAGCAACCGGGGAGGCAATATCTACGAGCAGTACTTC.

This clonotype appeared a few times. The J gene is TRBJ2-7, the V gene TRBV2, with D tentatively TRBD1 (5 bases). From germline, CDR1 is SNHLY and CDR2 FYNNEI. This CDR3 region has 14 residues. V was clipped by 8 bases and J by 8 bases, with 22 bases between them. CDR3 residues: CASSPPVREGKQYF. The CDR3 nucleotides read TGTGCCAGCTCACCACCCGTCAGGGAAGGAAAGCAGTACTTC.

With respect to this clonotype: A junction boundary mismatches the germline segment, possibly from a read error. This chain joins TRBV15 and TRBJ2-3, with D possibly being TRBD1 (5 bases). Germline V gene sequence: CDR1 LNHNV, CDR2 YYDKDF (reference sequence). The CDR3 runs to 14 residues. The CDR3 sequence is CASSRAWGADTQYF. CDR3 DNA sequence: TGTGCCTCCAGCAGAGCATGGGGCGCAGATACGCAGTATTTT.

This clonotype was detected many times. The J gene is TRBJ1-2, the V gene TRBV4-3; D unclear. The CDR3 covers 13 residues. Trimming took 1 base from V and 3 from J, leaving 6 bases between them. Germline V gene data show CDR1 as LGHNA and CDR2 as YSLEER. CDR3 nucleotides: TGCGCCAGCAGCCAAGTCCAGGACTATGGCTACACCTTC. Protein: CASSQVQDYGYTF.

In regard to this clonotype: A much larger clone lies one base from this, so it may be a read error. As DNA, the CDR3 is TGTGCCAGTGGAACAGGGTTGGCCAATGAGCAGCTCTTC. This gives the protein CASGTGLANEQLF. The chain links TRBV19 to TRBJ2-1; D might be TRBD1 (6 bases). Germline lookup yields CDR1 LNHDA and CDR2 SQIVND (reference sequence). CDR3 size: 13 residues.

This clonotype was detected a few times. CDR3: CASGRGGQNEQFF. The CDR3 bases are TGTGCCAGCGGGCGGGGGGGCCAAAATGAGCAGTTCTTC. The chain has TRBV7-9 and TRBJ2-1; 9 positions agree with TRBD2. The ends lost 8 bases at V and 7 bases at J; junction bases unmatched: 6. Germline CDR1 reads SEHNR; CDR2 reads FQNEAQ (reference sequence). The CDR3 sequence is 13 residues long.

The chain carries TRBV11-2 and TRBJ2-3; TRBD2 is a possible D gene (5 bases). The CDR3 extends over 15 amino acids. V was cut by 3 bases and J by 0 bases, with 10 bases left in between. CDR1 and CDR2 (germline): SGHAT, FQNNGV. CDR3 sequence reads: CASSLGVASTDTQYF. CDR3 DNA: TGTGCCAGCAGCTTGGGAGTGGCGAGCACAGATACGCAGTATTTT. The full variable domain, in which reference TRBV11-2 and TRBJ2-3 provide the parts outside the CDR3, is EAGVAQSPRYKIIEKRQSVAFWCNPISGHATLYWYQQILGQGPKLLIQFQNNGVVDDSQLPKDRFSAERLKGVDSTLKIQPAKLEDSAVYLCASSLGVASTDTQYFGPGTRLTVL.

This clonotype was recorded many times. The chain carries TRBV10-3 and TRBJ1-2; D possibly corresponds to TRBD1 (6 bases). Germline V lookup: CDR1 ENHRY, CDR2 SYGVKD. The CDR3 runs to 13 residues. V lost 10 bases and J 6 bases, leaving 18 bases between the germline ends. CDR3 nucleotides: TGTGCCACAACCTTTGGGGGGCTCGATGGCTACACCTTC. It yields the protein CATTFGGLDGYTF.

This clonotype was seen more than once but under ten times. CDR3 sequence reads: CASSVVRAALGVGFGYTF. CDR3 nucleotides: TGTGCCAGCAGCGTAGTTCGGGCGGCTCTTGGTGTGGGCTTTGGCTACACCTTC. The chain uses TRBV9 and TRBJ1-2, with D hard to call. Trimming removed 0 bases from V and 7 bases from J, with 25 bases in between. Per the germline V gene, CDR1 is SGDLS and CDR2 is YYNGEE. The CDR3 is made up of 18 amino acids. Full variable domain (missing parts from reference TRBV9 and TRBJ1-2): DSGVTQTPKHLITATGQRVTLRCSPRSGDLSVYWYQQSLDQGLQFLIQYYNGEERAKGNILERFSAQQFPDLHSELNLSSLELGDSALYFCASSVVRAALGVGFGYTFGSGTRLTVV.

This clonotype has a count of ten or more. V usage is TRBV25-1 and J usage is TRBJ2-1; no reliable D call. Germline V lookup: CDR1 MGHDK, CDR2 SYGVNS. Trimming stripped 8 bases from V and 4 bases from J, with 6 bases between. The CDR3 runs 11 residues. DNA for the CDR3: TGTGCCAGCCAGGAGTACAATGAGCAGTTCTTC. Protein product: CASQEYNEQFF.

This clonotype was detected many times. The J gene is TRBJ1-2, the V gene TRBV19; D remains ambiguous. The CDR3 length is 15 residues. Trimming shortened V by 1 base and J by 4 bases, and 13 bases separated the two germline ends. Germline values: CDR1 LNHDA, CDR2 SQIVND (reference sequence). Here the CDR3 reads CASSIGDEFGYGYTF. The CDR3 nucleotides are TGTGCCAGTAGTATAGGAGATGAATTCGGCTATGGCTACACCTTC.

The sample holds many counts of this clonotype. The V gene is TRBV19, the J gene TRBJ1-2; a weak D match, TRBD1 (5 bases). There are 12 residues in the CDR3. CDR1 is LNHDA and CDR2 is SQIVND in the germline V gene (reference sequence). V lost 5 bases and J lost 7, with 11 bases in between. CDR3 sequence reads: CASSAGLSGYTF. The CDR3 DNA sequence: TGTGCCAGTAGTGCAGGGCTTAGTGGCTACACCTTC.

The CDR3 DNA reads as TGTGCCAGCAGCAATTTTGGAAACACCATATATTTT. Its protein is CASSNFGNTIYF. The chain carries TRBV9 and TRBJ1-3; no clear D. CDR3 length equals 12 residues. The V end was cut by 4 bases, the J end by 3 bases, with 5 bases between. Germline-derived CDR1 and CDR2 are SGDLS and YYNGEE.

This clonotype was counted ten times or more. The V gene is TRBV11-1, the J gene TRBJ1-2; a weak D match, TRBD1 (5 bases). Germline CDR1 and CDR2: SGHAT and FQDESV (reference sequence). Trimming shortened V by 1 base and J by 4 bases, and 19 bases separated the two germline ends. The CDR3 contains 17 residues. The chain's CDR3 is CASSLVVGPRTAYGYTF. The CDR3 DNA reads TGTGCCAGCAGCTTAGTAGTGGGACCCCGGACCGCCTATGGCTACACCTTC.

This clonotype was found many times. V is TRBV19 and J is TRBJ2-7; D gene unclear. CDR1 is LNHDA and CDR2 is SQIVND in the germline V gene (reference sequence). V lost 5 bases and J 0 bases, leaving 14 bases between the germline ends. The CDR3 loop spans 15 amino acids. As DNA, the CDR3 is TGTGCCAGTAGTTCCCGCCCTGAAAGCTCCTACGAGCAGTACTTC. Its protein product is CASSSRPESSYEQYF.